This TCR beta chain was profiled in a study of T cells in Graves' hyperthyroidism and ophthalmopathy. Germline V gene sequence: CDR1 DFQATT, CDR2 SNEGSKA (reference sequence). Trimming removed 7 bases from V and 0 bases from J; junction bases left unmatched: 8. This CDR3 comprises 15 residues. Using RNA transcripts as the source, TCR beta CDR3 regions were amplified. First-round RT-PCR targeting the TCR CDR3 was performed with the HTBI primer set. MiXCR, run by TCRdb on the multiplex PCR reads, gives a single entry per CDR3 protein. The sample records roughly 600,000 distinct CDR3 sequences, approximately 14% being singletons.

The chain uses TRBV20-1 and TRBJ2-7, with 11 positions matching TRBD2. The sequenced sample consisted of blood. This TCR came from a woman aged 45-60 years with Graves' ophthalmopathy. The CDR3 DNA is TGCAGTGGACCGGGACTAGCGGATCCCTCCTACGAGCAGTACTTC. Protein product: CSGPGLADPSYEQYF.